These 5 T cell receptor beta chains came from one sample sequenced in a study of blood T cell repertoires in COVID-19. Libraries were prepared by immunoSEQ multiplex PCR; TCRdb keeps only in-frame clonotypes and omits some of them. This table holds 55,000 to 80,000 clones, around 80% found once. The sequenced material came from peripheral blood. The source of these receptors is a man aged 45-60 years with active COVID-19.

This clone was detected a few times. V gene TRBV19 combines with J gene TRBJ2-7; D is unclear. The germline V gene encodes CDR1 LNHDA and CDR2 SQIVND (reference sequence). V lost 3 bases to trimming and J lost 5 bases, with 8 bases between them. This CDR3 is 12 amino acids long. The CDR3 DNA sequence: TGTGCCAGTAGTATTAGTAAGAACGAGCAGTACTTC. Amino acid sequence: CASSISKNEQYF.

The chain has TRBV3-1 (or the pseudogene TRBV3-2) and TRBJ1-3; D uncertain. V lost 4 bases and J 0 bases, leaving 10 bases between the germline ends. Per germline, CDR1 LGHDT and CDR2 YNNKEL (reference sequence). This CDR3 has 15 amino acids. This CDR3 reads CASSPDTFSGNTIYF. The DNA of the CDR3 is TGTGCCAGCAGCCCCGACACTTTCTCTGGAAACACCATATATTTT.

V and J are TRBV19 and TRBJ2-6; 12 bases are a match to TRBD1. The CDR3 has 18 residues. V shed 6 bases and J 1 base; nucleotides not matched to a gene: 7. The germline gives CDR1 LNHDA, CDR2 SQIVND (reference sequence). CDR3 sequence: CASRSVGQGASGANVLTF. The CDR3 DNA follows: TGTGCCAGTAGATCCGTGGGACAGGGGGCATCTGGGGCCAACGTCCTGACTTTC. Combining the CDR3 with reference TRBV19 and TRBJ2-6 gives the whole variable domain DGGITQSPKYLFRKEGQNVTLSCEQNLNHDAMYWYRQDPGQGLRLIYYSQIVNDFQKGDIAEGYSVSREKKESFPLTVTSAQKNPTAFYLCASRSVGQGASGANVLTFGAGSRLTVL.

This chain joins TRBV7-2 and TRBJ2-1, with a tentative D call TRBD1 (5 bases). The CDR3 has 13 amino acids. V was shortened by 1 base and J by 8 bases, with 9 bases between the two germline ends. Germline V lookup: CDR1 SGHTA, CDR2 FQGNSA. DNA of the CDR3: TGTGCCAGCAGCTTAGGCTCCAGGGATGAGCAGTTCTTC. Translating gives CASSLGSRDEQFF.

This chain links TRBV6-6 with TRBJ2-7; 9 bases line up with TRBD2. The germline V gene encodes CDR1 MNHNY and CDR2 SVGAGI (reference sequence). Trimming took 5 bases from V and 4 from J; bases not matched to a gene: 6. The CDR3 consists of 14 residues. The CDR3 DNA follows: TGTGCCAGCAGTGGGGGTAGCGGGAGATACGAGCAGTACTTC. Residues: CASSGGSGRYEQYF.